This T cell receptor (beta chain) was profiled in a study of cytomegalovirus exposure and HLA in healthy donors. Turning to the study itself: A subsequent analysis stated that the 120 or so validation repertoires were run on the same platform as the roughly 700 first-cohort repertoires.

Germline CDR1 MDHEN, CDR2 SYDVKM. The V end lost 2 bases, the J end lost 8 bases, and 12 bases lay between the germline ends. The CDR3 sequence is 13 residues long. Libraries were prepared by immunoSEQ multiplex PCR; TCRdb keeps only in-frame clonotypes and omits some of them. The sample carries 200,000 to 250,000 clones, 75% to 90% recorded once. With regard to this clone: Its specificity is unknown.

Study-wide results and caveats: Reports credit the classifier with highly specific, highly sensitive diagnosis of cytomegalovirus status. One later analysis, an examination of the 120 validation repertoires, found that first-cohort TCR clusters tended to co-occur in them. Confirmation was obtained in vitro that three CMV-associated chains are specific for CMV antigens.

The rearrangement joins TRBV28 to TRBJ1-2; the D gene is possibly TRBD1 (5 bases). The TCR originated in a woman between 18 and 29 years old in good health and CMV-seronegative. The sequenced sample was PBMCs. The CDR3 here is CASSLGHRTGYTF. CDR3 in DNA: TGTGCCAGCAGTTTAGGACACAGAACGGGCTACACCTTC.